Included here is one TCR beta chain sequence, with context. Its antigen is unknown. Per-base quality was not reported, and no clone a single base away is much larger than it. This sample stems from a study of blood T cell repertoires in COVID-19 (dated by TCRdb to 2020 to 2021). Study-wide context: Collaborator samples came from the United States, Italy and Spain and covered acute and convalescent phases of COVID-19. The sample metadata nearly always contained a de-identified subject ID, COVID-19 status, age in years and sex. The repertoires were made available in a free public database intended to serve as a resource for research on the immune response to SARS-CoV-2. The dataset comprised deeply sampled blood TCRbeta repertoires from subjects exposed to, actively infected with, or recovered from COVID-19. Where HLA class I and class II types were available, the types were taken from metadata supplied by the sample provider, not from assay-based typing. Samples were obtained from the ongoing ImmuneRACE study (first 160 participants) and from 950 to 1,500 subjects provided by 6 global collaborators. The prospective study material was composed of cDNA or gDNA derived from T cells, B-cell-depleted T cells, or PBMCs. Results the study describes overall, beyond this receptor: How much clinical and demographic metadata was included differed by source and by participant, and the metadata was provided uncurated.

Participants in the prospective study were enrolled through a virtual design, were aged 18 to 89 years, and lived in roughly 26 United States geographic areas. In the prospective study, participants were assigned to cohorts based on the clinical history participants reported in a screening survey and a study questionnaire. Recovered participants in ImmuneRACE Cohort 3 were defined as having two consecutive negative NP/OP PCR tests, clearance from a healthcare professional, or resolution of symptoms. In the prospective study, mobile phlebotomists collected whole blood, serum and a nasopharyngeal or oropharyngeal swab from each participant. Additional blood draws and questionnaires over an approximately two-month period could optionally be provided by prospective study participants. Blood samples from the prospective study were shipped frozen or at room temperature prior to DNA extraction. Per the germline V gene, SGHVS is the CDR1 and FNYEAQ is the CDR2. Here V drops 7 bases and J drops 2 bases, and the junction holds 7 bases not matched to any gene. CDR3 length: 15 amino acids, cysteine to phenylalanine. The sequence is cut down to CDR3 DNA, 45 bases in frame from base 1.

TCRbeta CDR3 regions were amplified from genomic DNA using the immunoSEQ Assay, a bias-controlled multiplex PCR. As for the authors' bioinformatics: Nucleated cell counts per sample were estimated from amplification of reference gene primers within the assay. To quantify the absolute abundance of each unique TCRbeta CDR3 rearrangement, sequence reads were collapsed and filtered. Productive Simpson clonality was computed per sample as the square root of Simpson's diversity index over productive rearrangements. What TCRdb holds here is the immuneACCESS table cut down to in-frame rearrangements. Part of the clones is not present; checked against another copy, under half of the missing clones reflect an unresolved V gene, and the others are unexplained. Clone size and V and J calls were adopted from that table, with D and trimming inferred from the DNA. The sample has about 250,000 clones on record, 80% to 90% of them singletons. 2.4% of the sample is in the top ten clones.

The rearranged segments are TRBV7-6 and TRBJ2-3, with 9 central nucleotides matching TRBD2. The clonotype was recovered from a young woman who had recovered from COVID-19. Sequenced input: PBMCs or T cells enriched from blood (not recorded which). The DNA is TGTGCCAGCACCTTTAGCGGGGGCCCCACAGATACGCAGTATTTT. The translation is CASTFSGGPTDTQYF.